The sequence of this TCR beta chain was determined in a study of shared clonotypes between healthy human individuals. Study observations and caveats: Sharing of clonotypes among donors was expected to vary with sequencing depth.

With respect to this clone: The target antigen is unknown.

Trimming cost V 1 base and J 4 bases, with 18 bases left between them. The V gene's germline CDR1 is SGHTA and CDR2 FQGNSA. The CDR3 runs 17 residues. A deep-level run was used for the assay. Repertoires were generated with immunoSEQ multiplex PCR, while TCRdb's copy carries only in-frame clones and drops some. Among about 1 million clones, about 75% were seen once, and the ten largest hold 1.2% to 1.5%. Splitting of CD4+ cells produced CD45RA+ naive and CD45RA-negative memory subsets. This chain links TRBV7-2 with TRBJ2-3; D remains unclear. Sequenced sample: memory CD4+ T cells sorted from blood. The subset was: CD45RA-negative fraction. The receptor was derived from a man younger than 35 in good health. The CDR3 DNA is TGTGCCAGCAGCTTAGGTATAGTTACCGACTCTTCAGATACGCAGTATTTT. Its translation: CASSLGIVTDSSDTQYF.